Following are 23 T cell receptor beta chains from one sample sequenced in a study of CD8 T cells in Susac syndrome (dated 2019 in TCRdb). Library preparation employed the immunoSEQ multiplex PCR assay. RNA was extracted using the RNeasy kit, and roughly 0.5 to 1 ug of the RNA was reverse transcribed with random hexamers. Using fastp trimming at Q25 and MiXCR clonotype assembly, TCRdb reanalyzed the public sequencing data and kept in-frame beta chains. Each CDR3 protein appears once, grouped with its most common genes and DNA. The sample has more than 65,000 distinct CDR3 sequences on record, more than 85% of them singletons. The biggest ten clones account for roughly 0.46% of the sample. What was sequenced was CD8+ T cells from PBMCs. The receptors come from a human donor with Susac syndrome.

The V gene is TRBV20-1, the J gene TRBJ2-1, with TRBD2 matching 7 bases. CDR1 is DFQATT and CDR2 is SNEGSKA in the germline V gene (reference sequence). This CDR3 has 14 residues. The V segment lost 5 bases and the J segment 10 bases; nucleotides outside the gene matches: 14. The DNA for the CDR3 is TGCAGTGCTCCACCTAGCGGCTCCGGGGAAGAGCAGTTCTTC. It yields the protein CSAPPSGSGEEQFF.

The genes are TRBV11-1 and TRBJ2-1, with TRBD2 matching over 11 bases. This CDR3 comprises 21 residues. After removal of 2 bases from V and 7 bases from J, the junction contained 22 bases not matched to a gene. The V gene's germline CDR1 is SGHAT and CDR2 FQDESV (reference sequence). CDR3 DNA sequence: TGTGCCAGCAGCTTACCGGACTTGGTGGATCGGTTAGCGGGAGGGCGAAATGAGCAGTTCTTC. Encoded protein: CASSLPDLVDRLAGGRNEQFF.

The CDR3 region is CSVDPGTSGRAGELFF. In DNA, the CDR3 is TGCAGCGTCGACCCGGGGACTAGCGGGAGAGCCGGGGAGCTGTTTTTT. The rearrangement uses TRBV29-1 and TRBJ2-2; 14 positions agree with TRBD2. V trimming: 6 bases; J trimming: 6 bases; junction bases outside the gene matches: 9. This CDR3 is built from 16 residues. The germline CDR1 and CDR2 sequences are SQVTM and ANQGSEA.

The CDR3 DNA sequence: TGTGCCAGCTTGAGGGACAGCACCTACGAGCAGTACTTC. Its protein is CASLRDSTYEQYF. This chain links TRBV21-1 with TRBJ2-7; the table's D call TRBD1 went unverified against the DNA. TRBV21-1 is flagged as a pseudogene. The CDR3 contains 13 residues.

The sample holds one count of this clonotype. The V call is TRBV27, the J call TRBJ2-7; D perhaps matches TRBD2 (5 bases). This CDR3 contains 16 residues. The germline V and J ends were trimmed by 0 bases and 1 base, with 13 bases remaining between them. Germline loops: CDR1 MNHEY, CDR2 SMNVEV (reference sequence). CDR3 region: CASSLSESRTSYEQYF. The CDR3 DNA follows: TGTGCCAGCAGTTTATCGGAGTCTAGGACTTCCTACGAGCAGTACTTC.

The chain links TRBV29-1 to TRBJ2-5; D remains ambiguous. Germline lookup yields CDR1 SQVTM and CDR2 ANQGSEA. This CDR3 contains 14 residues. V shed 2 bases and J shed 2 bases, with 12 bases lying between them. This CDR3 reads CSVEYLKEQETQYF. In DNA, the CDR3 is TGCAGCGTTGAATATTTGAAAGAGCAAGAGACCCAGTACTTC.

The chain carries TRBV2 and TRBJ2-5; possibly TRBD2 for D (6 bases). CDR1 SNHLY and CDR2 FYNNEI come from the germline V gene. Trimming pared 2 bases from V and 3 bases from J, leaving 10 bases between. The CDR3 length is 14 residues. The CDR3 nucleotides read TGTGCCAGCAGTGAAAGGGACTTTGAAGAGACCCAGTACTTC. It is translated as CASSERDFEETQYF.

The gene calls are TRBV15 and TRBJ2-3, with D possibly matching TRBD1 (5 bases). V gave up 1 base and J gave up 1 base, with 12 bases separating them. The CDR3 extends over 16 amino acids. Germline CDR1 reads LNHNV; CDR2 reads YYDKDF (reference sequence). The CDR3 DNA sequence: TGTGCCACCAGCAGAGGACAGAGCGAGGGCACAGATACGCAGTATTTT. It is translated as CATSRGQSEGTDTQYF.

V is TRBV7-9 and J is TRBJ2-1; TRBD2 matches at 8 bases. CDR1 and CDR2 (germline): SEHNR, FQNEAQ (reference sequence). The CDR3 spans 16 residues. V was clipped by 1 base and J by 6 bases; unmatched bases: 8. CDR3 DNA sequence: TGTGCCAGCAGCTTAGACCTTAGCGGGATCGGCAATGAGCAGTTCTTC. Its protein product is CASSLDLSGIGNEQFF. The full variable domain, in which reference TRBV7-9 and TRBJ2-1 provide the parts outside the CDR3, is DTGVSQNPRHKITKRGQNVTFRCDPISEHNRLYWYRQTLGQGPEFLTYFQNEAQLEKSRLLSDRFSAERPKGSFSTLEIQRTEQGDSAMYLCASSLDLSGIGNEQFFGPGTRLTVL.

The chain combines TRBV19 with TRBJ1-1; D unresolved. The V end was cut by 6 bases, the J end by 3 bases, with 8 bases between. The germline CDR1 and CDR2 sequences are LNHDA and SQIVND (reference sequence). The CDR3 totals 12 residues. CDR3 loop: CASRSDHTEAFF. CDR3 DNA sequence: TGTGCCAGTAGGTCTGACCACACTGAAGCTTTCTTT.

V is TRBV24-1 and J is TRBJ2-1, with D hard to call. Per the germline V gene, CDR1 is KGHDR and CDR2 is SFDVKD. With 6 bases removed from V and 7 bases from J, the gap between germline ends came to 6 bases. CDR3 size: 11 residues. The CDR3 reads CATSQGNEQFF. In DNA, the CDR3 is TGTGCCACCAGTCAAGGAAATGAGCAGTTCTTC.

V usage is TRBV28 and J usage is TRBJ1-5; the match to TRBD1 covers 7 bases. The V gene end was trimmed by 7 bases and the J gene end by 3 bases; junction bases not matched to a gene: 6. The germline gives CDR1 MDHEN, CDR2 SYDVKM. The CDR3 has 14 amino acids. The CDR3 nucleotides read TGTGCCAGCATCAGAGGGGGCTACAATCAGCCCCAGCATTTT. It is translated as CASIRGGYNQPQHF.

The chain combines TRBV6-2 or TRBV6-3 with TRBJ1-1; D is ambiguous. Germline assignment: CDR1 MNHEY and CDR2 SVGEGT. V was trimmed by 8 bases and J by 4 bases, leaving 14 bases between them. This CDR3 is 13 amino acids long. For the CDR3, the DNA is TGTGCCAGCTCCACCCGGGCGGCCACTGAAGCTTTCTTT. Its protein product is CASSTRAATEAFF.

This chain links TRBV4-1 with TRBJ2-7; D unresolved. The germline V gene has CDR1 MGHRA and CDR2 YSYEKL. This CDR3 is built from 13 residues. Trimming took 5 bases from V and 1 from J, leaving 9 bases between them. CDR3 region: CASSDGPSYEQYF. In nucleotides, the CDR3 is TGCGCCAGCAGCGATGGACCTTCCTACGAGCAGTACTTC.

This CDR3 is CSVEAPRSTPNEQFF. In DNA, the CDR3 is TGCAGCGTTGAAGCTCCTAGGTCCACTCCCAATGAGCAGTTCTTC. This rearrangement joins TRBV29-1 to TRBJ2-1; the D is unclear. This CDR3 is built from 15 residues. Germline CDR1 and CDR2: SQVTM and ANQGSEA. V lost 1 base, J lost 6 bases, and 16 bases lay in between.

V is TRBV12-3 or TRBV12-4 and J is TRBJ1-1, with D unclear. The CDR3 totals 11 residues. The germline V and J ends were trimmed by 7 bases and 2 bases, with 5 bases remaining between them. The CDR3 sequence is CASTPNTEAFF. The CDR3 nucleotides read TGTGCCAGCACCCCCAACACTGAAGCTTTCTTT.

The chain couples TRBV5-6 to TRBJ1-2; D is perhaps TRBD1 (5 bases). The CDR3 runs 13 residues. Trimming removed 0 bases at V and 6 bases at J, with 9 bases between. CDR1 is SGHDT and CDR2 is YYEEEE in the germline V gene. The CDR3 loop reads CASSLGGEDGYTF. CDR3 DNA: TGTGCCAGCAGCTTGGGAGGGGAAGATGGCTACACCTTC.

The rearrangement joins TRBV30 to TRBJ2-3; 8 nucleotides align to TRBD1. CDR1 is GTSNPN, CDR2 SVGIG, per germline (reference sequence). J was trimmed by 4 bases and V by 7 bases; bases with no gene match: 4. This CDR3 has 12 amino acids. CDR3 protein: CAFDRGSDTQYF. CDR3 coding DNA: TGTGCCTTCGACAGGGGCTCAGATACGCAGTATTTT.

This chain links TRBV20-1 with TRBJ2-7, with D possibly being TRBD1 (5 bases). Germline V lookup: CDR1 DFQATT, CDR2 SNEGSKA (reference sequence). This CDR3 region has 11 residues. The CDR3 sequence is CAGRDSYEQYF. The CDR3 nucleotides read TGCGCCGGCAGGGACTCCTACGAGCAGTACTTC.

The genes are TRBV12-3 or TRBV12-4 and TRBJ1-1, with no clear D. This CDR3 has 11 residues. Between the trimmed V and J ends, which lost 3 bases and 6 bases, there was a span of 5 bases. The CDR3 region has the DNA TGTGCCAGCAGTTTGACCGCTGAAGCTTTCTTT. Residues: CASSLTAEAFF.

J is TRBJ2-5 and V is TRBV29-1; 8 bases map to TRBD1. V was clipped by 5 bases and J by 2 bases; unmatched bases: 4. CDR3 size: 13 residues. From germline, CDR1 is SQVTM and CDR2 ANQGSEA. The CDR3 nucleotides are TGCAGCGTTAGACAGGGGCTACAAGAGACCCAGTACTTC. Protein sequence: CSVRQGLQETQYF.

CDR3 in amino acids: CASSWAGKDQPQHF. The CDR3 DNA sequence: TGTGCCAGCAGTTGGGCAGGGAAGGATCAGCCCCAGCATTTT. The chain joins TRBV27 to TRBJ1-5, with a weak D call TRBD1 (5 bases). Germline V gene sequence: CDR1 MNHEY, CDR2 SMNVEV (reference sequence). Trimming left V 4 bases short and J 5 bases short, with 12 bases between. CDR3 length equals 14 residues.

The rearrangement links TRBV20-1 to TRBJ1-2; D not resolved. V lost 6 bases and J 6 bases, leaving 17 bases between the germline ends. The CDR3 is made up of 13 amino acids. CDR1 DFQATT and CDR2 SNEGSKA come from the germline V gene (reference sequence). The CDR3 DNA reads TGCAGTGCCAGGCTTTTGGGGTCGCATGGCTACACCTTC. It encodes CSARLLGSHGYTF.